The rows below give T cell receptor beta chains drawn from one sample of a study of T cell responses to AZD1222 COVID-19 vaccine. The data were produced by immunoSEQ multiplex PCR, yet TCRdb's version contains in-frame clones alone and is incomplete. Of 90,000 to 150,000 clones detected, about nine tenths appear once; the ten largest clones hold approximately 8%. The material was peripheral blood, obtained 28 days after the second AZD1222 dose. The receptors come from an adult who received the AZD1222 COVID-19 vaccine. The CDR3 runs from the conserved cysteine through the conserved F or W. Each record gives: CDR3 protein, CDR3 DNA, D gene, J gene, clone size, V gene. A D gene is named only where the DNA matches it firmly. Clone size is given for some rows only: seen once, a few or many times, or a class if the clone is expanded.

CATSGSENEAFF,TGTGCCACCAGCGGCAGCGAGAATGAAGCTTTCTTT,-,TRBJ1-1,-,TRBV15
CASSIGPSEWSEKLFF,TGTGCCAGTAGTATCGGGCCCTCAGAGTGGAGTGAAAAACTGTTTTTT,-,TRBJ1-4,-,TRBV19
CASSKSTGGGQPQHF,TGTGCCAGCAGTAAGAGTACAGGGGGAGGCCAGCCCCAGCATTTT,TRBD1,TRBJ1-5,-,TRBV27
CASSLQGLGRETQYF,TGTGCCAGCAGTCTACAGGGTTTGGGGCGAGAGACCCAGTACTTC,-,TRBJ2-5,-,TRBV2
CASSIAGGGTNEKLFF,TGTGCCAGTAGTATCGCAGGGGGAGGAACTAATGAAAAACTGTTTTTT,TRBD1,TRBJ1-4,-,TRBV19
CASASGRPSYEQYF,TGTGCCAGTGCCAGCGGGAGGCCCTCCTACGAGCAATACTTC,TRBD2,TRBJ2-7,-,TRBV19
CASSLVGTGNTDTQYF,TGTGCCAGCAGCTTAGTAGGGACAGGAAACACAGATACGCAGTATTTT,TRBD1,TRBJ2-3,-,TRBV7-8
CSVEGFGDTQYF,TGCAGCGTTGAGGGTTTCGGGGATACGCAGTATTTT,-,TRBJ2-3,-,TRBV29-1
CASSLSPGQGGGETQYF,TGTGCCAGCAGTTTATCGCCGGGACAGGGGGGAGGGGAGACCCAGTACTTC,TRBD1,TRBJ2-5,once,TRBV27
CASSETGGEKLFF,TGTGCCAGCAGTGAAACAGGGGGTGAAAAACTGTTTTTT,TRBD1,TRBJ1-4,-,TRBV6-1
CASSFQGALISPLHF,TGCGCCAGCAGCTTTCAGGGGGCTCTCATTTCACCCCTCCACTTT,TRBD1,TRBJ1-6,-,TRBV5-1
CASSVDNEQFF,TGTGCCAGCAGCGTTGACAATGAGCAGTTCTTC,-,TRBJ2-1,-,TRBV9
CASSKGVATIYF,TGTGCCAGCAGCAAAGGGGTGGCGACCATATATTTT,-,TRBJ1-3,-,TRBV14
CASSSRGAGYEQYF,TGTGCCAGCAGCTCAAGAGGGGCGGGCTACGAGCAGTACTTC,-,TRBJ2-7,-,TRBV3-1/TRBV3-2
CASSFRLAFPETQYF,TGTGCCAGCAGTTTTCGACTAGCGTTCCCAGAGACCCAGTACTTC,TRBD2,TRBJ2-5,-,TRBV28
CASGPGGAYGYTF,TGTGCCAGCGGTCCAGGGGGGGCCTATGGCTACACCTTC,TRBD1,TRBJ1-2,-,TRBV27
CASSRTGAGYGYTF,TGTGCCAGCAGCCGGACAGGGGCCGGCTATGGCTACACCTTC,TRBD1,TRBJ1-2,-,TRBV7-8
CASSALGELYGYTF,TGTGCCAGCAGCGCGTTGGGGGAATTATATGGCTACACCTTC,-,TRBJ1-2,-,TRBV11-2
CASRGQGNTGELFF,TGCGCCAGCAGGGGACAGGGGAACACCGGGGAGCTGTTTTTT,TRBD1,TRBJ2-2,-,TRBV5-1
CSVAEGLSEKLFF,TGCAGCGTTGCGGAGGGGCTGAGTGAAAAACTGTTTTTT,-,TRBJ1-4,-,TRBV29-1
CASSSDGAGSYNEQFF,TGCGCCAGCAGCTCAGACGGGGCAGGGTCCTACAATGAGCAGTTCTTC,-,TRBJ2-1,-,TRBV5-1
CASSPKGPEAFF,TGTGCCAGCAGTCCTAAGGGTCCTGAAGCTTTCTTT,-,TRBJ1-1,-,TRBV6-5
CASSPSGTGFSLTDTQYF,TGTGCCAGCAGTCCCTCCGGGACAGGGTTTTCTCTCACAGATACGCAGTATTTT,TRBD1,TRBJ2-3,-,TRBV7-8
CASSLGQQTQETQYF,TGTGCCAGCAGTTTAGGCCAGCAAACCCAAGAGACCCAGTACTTC,-,TRBJ2-5,once,TRBV27
CATSRGTGGSNQPQHF,TGTGCCACCAGCAGAGGGACAGGGGGATCCAATCAGCCCCAGCATTTT,TRBD1,TRBJ1-5,-,TRBV15
CASSVVRRHQPQHF,TGTGCCAGCAGCGTAGTGAGGAGACATCAGCCCCAGCATTTT,-,TRBJ1-5,-,TRBV9
CASSSGTSDTDTQYF,TGTGCCAGCAGCTCCGGGACTAGCGACACAGATACGCAGTATTTT,TRBD2,TRBJ2-3,-,TRBV7-9
CASRPGTVYYNEQFF,TGCGCCAGCAGGCCCGGGACAGTATACTACAATGAGCAGTTCTTC,TRBD1,TRBJ2-1,once,TRBV5-1
CASSAGDDGRETQYF,TGTGCCAGCAGCGCGGGGGACGACGGACGGGAGACCCAGTACTTC,TRBD2,TRBJ2-5,once,TRBV11-3
CASSDPDRDRGRGEQFF,TGTGCCAGCTCTGATCCCGACCGGGACAGGGGAAGAGGTGAGCAGTTCTTC,TRBD1,TRBJ2-1,-,TRBV7-9
CASSPSPGTGNYGYTF,TGTGCCAGCAGTCCGTCCCCCGGGACAGGGAACTATGGCTACACCTTC,TRBD1,TRBJ1-2,once,TRBV28
CASSQGWERVISQETQYF,TGTGCCAGCAGCCAAGGGTGGGAACGCGTTATAAGTCAAGAGACCCAGTACTTC,-,TRBJ2-5,-,TRBV16
CATDPRELAKNIQYF,TGTGCCACCGACCCCCGTGAGTTAGCCAAAAACATTCAGTACTTC,-,TRBJ2-4,-,TRBV7-9
CASGLARGGYNEQFF,TGTGCTAGTGGTTTGGCCAGGGGTGGGTACAATGAGCAGTTCTTC,-,TRBJ2-1,-,TRBV12-5
CASSLRGSGANVLTF,TGTGCCAGCAGTTTACGGGGATCTGGGGCCAACGTCCTGACTTTC,-,TRBJ2-6,-,TRBV28
CSASYGPGHPRGNQPQHF,TGCAGTGCTAGTTACGGTCCGGGACACCCGAGAGGCAATCAGCCCCAGCATTTT,-,TRBJ1-5,-,TRBV20-1
CASSWGQTSNYGYTF,TGTGCCAGCAGCTGGGGACAGACTTCTAACTATGGCTACACCTTC,TRBD1,TRBJ1-2,-,TRBV7-9
CASSLQGINNSPLHF,TGTGCCAGCAGCCTACAGGGTATTAATAATTCACCCCTCCACTTT,-,TRBJ1-6,-,TRBV2
CASSPAGRVDQPQHF,TGTGCCAGCAGCCCAGCGGGGAGGGTTGATCAGCCCCAGCATTTT,-,TRBJ1-5,-,TRBV5-6
CSVDWDGYTF,TGCAGCGTTGATTGGGATGGCTACACCTTC,-,TRBJ1-2,-,TRBV29-1
CASTERRQAQYRGYTF,TGTGCCAGCACCGAACGCCGACAGGCACAGTATCGAGGCTACACCTTC,-,TRBJ1-2,-,TRBV28
CASRSPRYRGDYGYTF,TGTGCCAGCAGGTCTCCGAGGTACAGGGGAGACTATGGCTACACCTTC,TRBD1,TRBJ1-2,-,TRBV28
CASSELSGEQFF,TGTGCCAGCAGTGAATTGAGCGGGGAGCAGTTCTTC,-,TRBJ2-1,-,TRBV2
CASSERYSNQPQHF,TGTGCCAGCAGTGAACGGTATAGCAATCAGCCCCAGCATTTT,-,TRBJ1-5,-,TRBV6-1
CASSLVGGGYEQYF,TGCGCCAGCAGCTTGGTTGGGGGCGGCTACGAGCAGTACTTC,-,TRBJ2-7,-,TRBV5-1
CTSSHRDRGLQETQYF,TGTACCAGCAGTCACCGGGACAGGGGACTTCAAGAGACCCAGTACTTC,TRBD1,TRBJ2-5,-,TRBV2
CASSEILDEKLFF,TGTGCCAGCAGTGAAATCCTTGATGAAAAACTGTTTTTT,-,TRBJ1-4,-,TRBV6-1
CASSPDRVPGNTIYF,TGTGCCAGCAGCCCGGACAGGGTCCCTGGAAACACCATATATTTT,TRBD1,TRBJ1-3,-,TRBV6-6
CASSYSNERSSSYEQYF,TGTGCCAGCAGTTACTCGAATGAGAGATCAAGCTCCTACGAGCAGTACTTC,-,TRBJ2-7,once,TRBV6-2/TRBV6-3
CASSQASSGSFYEQYF,TGTGCCAGCAGCCAAGCGTCTAGCGGGAGTTTCTACGAGCAGTACTTC,TRBD2,TRBJ2-7,-,TRBV3-1/TRBV3-2
CASSQLRTGVGSPLHF,TGTGCCAGCAGTCAACTACGGACAGGGGTAGGATCACCCCTCCACTTT,TRBD1,TRBJ1-6,-,TRBV28
CASSYSIQGSYEQYF,TGTGCCAGCAGTTACTCGATCCAGGGCAGCTACGAGCAGTACTTC,-,TRBJ2-7,-,TRBV6-5
CASSQTGKEQPQHF,TGTGCCAGCAGCCAGACAGGGAAGGAGCAGCCCCAGCATTTT,TRBD1,TRBJ1-5,-,TRBV5-8
CASSLGGNSPLHF,TGTGCCAGCAGCTTAGGGGGGAATTCACCCCTCCACTTT,-,TRBJ1-6,-,TRBV7-8